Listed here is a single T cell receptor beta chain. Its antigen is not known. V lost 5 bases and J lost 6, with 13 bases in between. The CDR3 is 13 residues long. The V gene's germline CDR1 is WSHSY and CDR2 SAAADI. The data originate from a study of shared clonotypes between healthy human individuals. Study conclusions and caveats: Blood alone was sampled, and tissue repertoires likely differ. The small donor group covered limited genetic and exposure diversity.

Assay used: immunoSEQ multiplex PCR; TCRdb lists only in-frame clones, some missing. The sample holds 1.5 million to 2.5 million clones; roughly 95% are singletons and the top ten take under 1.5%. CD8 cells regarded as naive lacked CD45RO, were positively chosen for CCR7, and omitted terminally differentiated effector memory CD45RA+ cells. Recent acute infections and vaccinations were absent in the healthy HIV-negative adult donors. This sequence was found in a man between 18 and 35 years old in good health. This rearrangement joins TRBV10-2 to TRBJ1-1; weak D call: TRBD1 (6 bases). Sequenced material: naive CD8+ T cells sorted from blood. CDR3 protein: CASSLQGGAEAFF. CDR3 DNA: TGCGCCAGCAGTTTACAGGGTGGCGCTGAAGCTTTCTTT.